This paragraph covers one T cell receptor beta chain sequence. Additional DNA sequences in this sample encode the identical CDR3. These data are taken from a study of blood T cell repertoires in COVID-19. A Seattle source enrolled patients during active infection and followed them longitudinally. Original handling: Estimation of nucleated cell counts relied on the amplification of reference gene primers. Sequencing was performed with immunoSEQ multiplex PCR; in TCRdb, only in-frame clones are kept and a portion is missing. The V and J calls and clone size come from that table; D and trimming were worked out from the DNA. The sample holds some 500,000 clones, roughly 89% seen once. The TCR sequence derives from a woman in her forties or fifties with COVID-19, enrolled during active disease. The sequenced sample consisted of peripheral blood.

The CDR3 loop is CASSLGANTEAFF. The DNA for the CDR3 is TGCGCCAGCAGCTTGGGAGCAAACACTGAAGCTTTCTTT. The chain recombines TRBV5-1 with TRBJ1-1; D gene ambiguous. The CDR3 consists of 13 residues. Germline V CDR1 and CDR2: SGHRS, YFSETQ. V gave up 0 bases and J gave up 2 bases, with 5 bases separating them.